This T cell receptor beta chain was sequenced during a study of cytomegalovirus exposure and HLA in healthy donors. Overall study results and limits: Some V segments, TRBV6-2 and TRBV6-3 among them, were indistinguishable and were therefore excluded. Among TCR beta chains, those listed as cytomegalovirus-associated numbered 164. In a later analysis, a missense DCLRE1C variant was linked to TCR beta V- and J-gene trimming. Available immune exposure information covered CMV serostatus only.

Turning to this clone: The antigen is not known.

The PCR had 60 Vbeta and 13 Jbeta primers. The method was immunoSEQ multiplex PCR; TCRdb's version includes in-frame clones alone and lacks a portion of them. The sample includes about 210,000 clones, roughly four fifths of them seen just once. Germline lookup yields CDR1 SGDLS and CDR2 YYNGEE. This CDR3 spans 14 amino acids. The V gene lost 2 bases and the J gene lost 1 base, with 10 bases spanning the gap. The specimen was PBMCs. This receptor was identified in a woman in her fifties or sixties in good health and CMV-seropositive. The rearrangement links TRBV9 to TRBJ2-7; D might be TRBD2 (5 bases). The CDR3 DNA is TGTGCCAGCAGCGTGGGAGAAGCATCCTACGAGCAGTACTTC. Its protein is CASSVGEASYEQYF.